This T cell receptor beta chain was found in a study of CD8 T cells in ankylosing spondylitis (dated by TCRdb to about 2017). Study-level background: The study set out to find disease-linked TCR variants by profiling T cell receptor beta repertoires in ankylosing spondylitis patients and healthy donors. The whole study cohort included 90 to 120 healthy donors and around 25 ankylosing spondylitis patients. Peripheral blood was sampled, and synovial fluid was additionally collected from ankylosing spondylitis patients. What the study reported, not specific to this receptor: The disease-linked clones had a CD8+ phenotype and were found at relatively low frequencies in peripheral blood. Some motif variants were previously reported in synovial fluid and blood of reactive arthritis patients, suggesting common disease-initiation mechanisms. Significant enrichment of the disease-linked clones was reported in matched synovial fluid samples from ankylosing spondylitis patients. Blood from ankylosing spondylitis patients appeared to be characterized by a TCR beta motif composed of about 8 highly homologous amino acid variants.

This clonotype has at least ten counts. Its specific antigen is unknown. No base quality values were provided; no much bigger clone lies one nucleotide off. For sequencing, an Illumina HiSeq 2500 was employed. TCR beta libraries were prepared by quantitative 5'-RACE with molecular barcodes. Turning to the authors' computational methods: To identify disease-linked TCR variants, a new computational method was used, one built on a probabilistic model of VDJ rearrangement. Starting from the raw public reads, TCRdb applied fastp trimming at Q25, assembled clones with MiXCR and retained in-frame beta chains. Rows matching on CDR3 protein sequence are summarized as one entry with the most common DNA and genes. What appears here as the V and J calls and clone size reflects TCRdb's work, not the paper's. This sample has under 85,000 distinct CDR3 sequences in its table, and approximately 5% of those were observed once. The ten biggest clones cover about 2% of the sample.

Taken from cysteine to phenylalanine, the CDR3 has 13 residues. Only the CDR3 part of the read is kept: 39 bases, read in frame from the first base. CDR1 and CDR2, looked up from the germline V gene, are SGHRS and YFSETQ. For this chain, trimming is 7 bases at the V end and 6 bases at the J end, and the number of junction bases without a gene match is 6. Sequencing was carried out using blood, either unsorted or a sorted T cell fraction (not recorded which). The chain was built from TRBV5-1 and TRBJ2-2, with TRBD1 matching 7 junction bases. The receptor's source is a male donor with ankylosing spondylitis or in good health (not recorded which). The DNA is as follows: TGCGCCAGCCCACAGGGGCGGTCCGGGGAGCTGTTTTTT. It codes for CASPQGRSGELFF. Where the CDR3 stops, the reference TRBV5-1 and TRBJ2-2 genes take over; the full variable domain is KAGVTQTPRYLIKTRGQQVTLSCSPISGHRSVSWYQQTPGQGLQFLFEYFSETQRNKGNFPGRFSGRQFSNSRSEMNVSTLELGDSALYLCASPQGRSGELFFGEGSRLTVL.